Here is one T cell receptor beta chain with its context. Antigen unknown. The data belong to a study of T cell responses to AZD1222 COVID-19 vaccine. The CDR3 is made up of 14 amino acids. Trimming removed 7 bases from V and 1 base from J, with 13 bases in between. Germline-derived CDR1 and CDR2 are MNHEY and SVGAGI. Libraries were prepared by immunoSEQ multiplex PCR; TCRdb keeps only in-frame clonotypes and omits some of them. This sample has roughly 100,000 clones, with around nine tenths found just once. Findings of the study overall: Of spike-specific TCRs, nearly half reportedly target regions left unmutated in variants.

V usage is TRBV6-5 and J usage is TRBJ1-1; D call uncertain. This receptor was obtained from an adult who received the MenACWY meningococcal vaccine as a control. The source was peripheral blood, collected 28 days after the second dose of the MenACWY control vaccine. The CDR3 DNA is TGTGCCAGCAACGCAGGAGATAGGAACACTGAAGCTTTCTTT. Encoded protein: CASNAGDRNTEAFF.